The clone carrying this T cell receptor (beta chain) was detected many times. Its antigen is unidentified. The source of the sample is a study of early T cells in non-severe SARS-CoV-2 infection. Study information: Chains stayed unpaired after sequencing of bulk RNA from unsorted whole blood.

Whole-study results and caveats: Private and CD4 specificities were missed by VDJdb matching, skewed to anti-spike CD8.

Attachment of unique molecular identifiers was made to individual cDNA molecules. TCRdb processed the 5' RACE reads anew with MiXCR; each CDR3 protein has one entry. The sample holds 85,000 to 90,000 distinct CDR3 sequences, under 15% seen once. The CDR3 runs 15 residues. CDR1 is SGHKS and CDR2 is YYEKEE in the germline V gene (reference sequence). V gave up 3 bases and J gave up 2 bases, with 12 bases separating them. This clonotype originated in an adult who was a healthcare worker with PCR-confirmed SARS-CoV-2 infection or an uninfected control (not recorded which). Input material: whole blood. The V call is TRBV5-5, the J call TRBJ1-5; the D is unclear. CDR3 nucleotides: TGTGCCAGCAGCTGGGATGTATCCGGCAATCAGCCCCAGCATTTT. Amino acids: CASSWDVSGNQPQHF.